This T cell receptor beta chain derives from a study of cytomegalovirus exposure and HLA in healthy donors. Findings of the study overall: Immune exposure was documented only through CMV serostatus.

This clone was observed a single time. Antigen: not known. Primers included in the PCR were 60 Vbeta and 13 Jbeta primers. Generated by immunoSEQ multiplex PCR, the TCRdb table keeps only in-frame clones and is missing some. Among 150,000 to 200,000 clones, roughly four fifths were seen once, and the ten largest hold approximately 3.1%. There are 13 residues in the CDR3. Looked up from germline, CDR1 is SNHLY and CDR2 is FYNNEI. Trimming left V 4 bases short and J 7 bases short, with 10 bases between. The clonotype was recovered from a woman aged 40 to 55 in good health and CMV-seronegative. Sequenced: PBMCs. V usage is TRBV2 and J usage is TRBJ1-4, with a tentative D call TRBD1 (5 bases). Written as DNA, the CDR3 is TGTGCCAGCAGTGGGCAGGGAACTGAAAAACTGTTTTTT. Translation: CASSGQGTEKLFF.